This note documents a single TCR beta chain sequence. What it binds is unknown. At baseline, cycle 4 day 1, and cycle 7 day 1, blood was sampled. Only in-frame clones appear in the TCRdb table, and some are missing; sequencing was by immunoSEQ multiplex PCR. The table includes approximately 59,000 clones, 75% to 90% detected once. These data are taken from a study of OX40 agonist ivuxolimab in advanced cancers. Study-wide context: All patients had ivuxolimab intravenously every 2 weeks at 0.01 to 10 mg/kg.

Study-level results: With doses of 0.1 to 3.0 mg/kg, CD4+ and CD8+ blood T cells had undergone clonal expansion by week 6.

This CDR3 region has 14 residues. Trimming took 4 bases from V and 0 from J, leaving 9 bases between them. Germline assignment: CDR1 SQVTM and CDR2 ANQGSEA. This rearrangement joins TRBV29-1 to TRBJ2-2; D is possibly TRBD1 (5 bases). Sequenced here: CD4+ or CD8+ T cells sorted from blood, sampled in a trial of the OX40 agonist ivuxolimab. The TCR originated in an adult with an advanced solid tumor such as melanoma, head and neck, liver or kidney cancer. CDR3 bases: TGCAGCGTTGGCCAGGGAACGAACACCGGGGAGCTGTTTTTT. It specifies CSVGQGTNTGELFF.